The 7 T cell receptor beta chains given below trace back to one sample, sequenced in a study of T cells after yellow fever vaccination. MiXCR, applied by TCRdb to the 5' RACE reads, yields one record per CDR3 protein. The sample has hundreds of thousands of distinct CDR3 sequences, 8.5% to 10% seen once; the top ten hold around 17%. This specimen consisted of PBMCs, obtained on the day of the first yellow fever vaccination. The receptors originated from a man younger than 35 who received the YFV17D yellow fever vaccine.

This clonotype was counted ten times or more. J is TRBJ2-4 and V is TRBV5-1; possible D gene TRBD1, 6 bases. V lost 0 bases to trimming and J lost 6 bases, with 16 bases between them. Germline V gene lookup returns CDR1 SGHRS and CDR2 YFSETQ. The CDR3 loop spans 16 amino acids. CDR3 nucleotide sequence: TGCGCCAGCAGCTTGGCCAACACAGGGATCGGAAACATTCAGTACTTC. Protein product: CASSLANTGIGNIQYF.

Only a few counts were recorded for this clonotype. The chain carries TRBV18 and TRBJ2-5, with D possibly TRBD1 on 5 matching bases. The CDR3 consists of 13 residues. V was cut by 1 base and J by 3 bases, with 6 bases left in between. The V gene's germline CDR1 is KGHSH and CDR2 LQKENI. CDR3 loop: CASSPLQEETQYF. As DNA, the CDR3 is TGTGCCAGCTCACCACTACAGGAAGAGACCCAGTACTTC.

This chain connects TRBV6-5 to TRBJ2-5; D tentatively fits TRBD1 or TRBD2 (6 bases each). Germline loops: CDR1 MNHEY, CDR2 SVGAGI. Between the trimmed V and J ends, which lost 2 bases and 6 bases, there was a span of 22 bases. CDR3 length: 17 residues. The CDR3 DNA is TGTGCCAGCAGTTACGGGGGGCCGGGGATGGTTGGAAAGACCCAGTACTTC. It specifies CASSYGGPGMVGKTQYF.

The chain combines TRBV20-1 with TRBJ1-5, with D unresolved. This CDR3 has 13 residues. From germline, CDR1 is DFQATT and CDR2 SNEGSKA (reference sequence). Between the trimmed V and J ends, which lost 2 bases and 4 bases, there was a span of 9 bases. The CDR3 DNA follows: TGCAGTGCTAGACAGGACCTTAATCAGCCCCAGCATTTT. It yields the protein CSARQDLNQPQHF.

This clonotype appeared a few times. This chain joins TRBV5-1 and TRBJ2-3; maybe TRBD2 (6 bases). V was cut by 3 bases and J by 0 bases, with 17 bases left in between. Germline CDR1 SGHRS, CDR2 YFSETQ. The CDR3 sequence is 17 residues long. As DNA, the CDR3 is TGCGCCAGCAGCTGGAGGGGTATAGCGGCTAGCACAGATACGCAGTATTTT. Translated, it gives CASSWRGIAASTDTQYF.

The CDR3 DNA reads as TGTGCCAGCTCATCGACGGGACTAGCGTACGCTAGCACAGATACGCAGTATTTT. Protein product: CASSSTGLAYASTDTQYF. V usage is TRBV18 and J usage is TRBJ2-3; 10 bases are a match to TRBD2. The trim removed 5 bases at V and 0 bases at J, leaving 11 bases unmatched. Germline V CDR1 and CDR2: KGHSH, LQKENI. CDR3 length: 18 amino acids.

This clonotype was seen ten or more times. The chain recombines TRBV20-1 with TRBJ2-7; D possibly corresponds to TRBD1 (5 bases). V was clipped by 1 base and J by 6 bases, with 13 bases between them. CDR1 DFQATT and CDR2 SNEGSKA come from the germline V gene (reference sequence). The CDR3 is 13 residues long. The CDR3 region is CSARVTGGGEQYF. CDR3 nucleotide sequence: TGCAGTGCTAGAGTCACAGGCGGCGGCGAGCAGTACTTC.